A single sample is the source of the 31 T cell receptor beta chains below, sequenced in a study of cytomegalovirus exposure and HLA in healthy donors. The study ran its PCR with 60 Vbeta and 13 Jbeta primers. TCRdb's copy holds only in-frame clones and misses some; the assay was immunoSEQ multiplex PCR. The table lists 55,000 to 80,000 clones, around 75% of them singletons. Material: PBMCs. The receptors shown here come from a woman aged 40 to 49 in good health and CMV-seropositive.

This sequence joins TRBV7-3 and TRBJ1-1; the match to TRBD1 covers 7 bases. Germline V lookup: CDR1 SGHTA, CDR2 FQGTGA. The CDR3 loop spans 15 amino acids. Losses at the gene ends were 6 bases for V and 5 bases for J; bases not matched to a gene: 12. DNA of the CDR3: TGTGCCAGCAGTCAGGGACAGATGGGGGGAACTGAAGCTTTCTTT. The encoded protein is CASSQGQMGGTEAFF.

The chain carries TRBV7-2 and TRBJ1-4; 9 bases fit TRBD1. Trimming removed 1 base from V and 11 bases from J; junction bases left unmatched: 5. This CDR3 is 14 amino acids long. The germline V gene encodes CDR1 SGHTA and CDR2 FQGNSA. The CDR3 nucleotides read TGTGCCAGCAGCTTAGACGGGACAGGGTTTAAACTGTTTTTT. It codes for CASSLDGTGFKLFF.

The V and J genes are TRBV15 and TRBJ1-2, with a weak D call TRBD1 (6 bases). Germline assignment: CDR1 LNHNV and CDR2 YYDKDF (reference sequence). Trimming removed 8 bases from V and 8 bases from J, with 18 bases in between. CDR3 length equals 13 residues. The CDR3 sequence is CATYGGSAGGYTF. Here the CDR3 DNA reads TGTGCCACCTACGGGGGCTCAGCGGGGGGCTACACCTTC.

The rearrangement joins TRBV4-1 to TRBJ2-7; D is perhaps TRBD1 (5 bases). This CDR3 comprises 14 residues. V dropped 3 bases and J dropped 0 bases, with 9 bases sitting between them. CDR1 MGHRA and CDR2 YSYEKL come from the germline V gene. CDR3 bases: TGCGCCAGCAGCCAGAACAGGTACTCCTACGAGCAGTACTTC. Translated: CASSQNRYSYEQYF.

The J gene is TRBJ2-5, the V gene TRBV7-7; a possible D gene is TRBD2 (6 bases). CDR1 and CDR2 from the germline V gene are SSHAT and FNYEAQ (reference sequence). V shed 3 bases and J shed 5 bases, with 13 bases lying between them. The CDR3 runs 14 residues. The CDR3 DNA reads TGTGCCAGCAGCTTGAGGCGGGGTGAGGAGACCCAGTACTTC. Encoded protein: CASSLRRGEETQYF.

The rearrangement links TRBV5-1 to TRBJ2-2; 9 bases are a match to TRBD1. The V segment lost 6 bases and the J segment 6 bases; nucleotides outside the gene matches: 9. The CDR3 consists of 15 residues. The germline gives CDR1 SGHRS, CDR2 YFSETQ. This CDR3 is CASMAGTGRAGELFF. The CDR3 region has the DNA TGCGCCAGCATGGCGGGGACAGGGCGGGCCGGGGAGCTGTTTTTT.

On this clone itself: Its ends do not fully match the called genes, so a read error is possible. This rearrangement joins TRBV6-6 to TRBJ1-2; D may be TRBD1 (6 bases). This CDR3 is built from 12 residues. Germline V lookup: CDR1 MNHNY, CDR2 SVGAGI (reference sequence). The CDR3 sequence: CASRQLAGAYLF. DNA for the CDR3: TGTGCCAGCCGCCAACTTGCGGGGGCATACCTCTTC.

The CDR3 sequence: CASSPGEGYQPQHF. CDR3 nucleotides: TGTGCCAGCTCTCCGGGGGAGGGATATCAGCCCCAGCATTTT. This chain joins TRBV2 and TRBJ1-5; weak D call: TRBD1 (5 bases). CDR1 and CDR2 (germline): SNHLY, FYNNEI. The CDR3 sequence is 14 residues long. Trimming cost V 8 bases and J 5 bases, with 16 bases left between them. The whole variable domain, remainder taken from reference TRBV2 and TRBJ1-5, is EPEVTQTPSHQVTQMGQEVILRCVPISNHLYFYWYRQILGQKVEFLVSFYNNEISEKSEIFDDQFSVERPDGSNFTLKIRSTKLEDSAMYFCASSPGEGYQPQHFGDGTRLSIL.

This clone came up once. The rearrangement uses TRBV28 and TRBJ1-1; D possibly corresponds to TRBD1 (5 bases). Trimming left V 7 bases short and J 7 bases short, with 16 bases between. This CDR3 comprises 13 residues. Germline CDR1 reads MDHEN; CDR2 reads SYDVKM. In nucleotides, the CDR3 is TGTGCCAGCAAGGCCGGGGGGGGAAGTGAAGCTTTCTTT. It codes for CASKAGGGSEAFF.

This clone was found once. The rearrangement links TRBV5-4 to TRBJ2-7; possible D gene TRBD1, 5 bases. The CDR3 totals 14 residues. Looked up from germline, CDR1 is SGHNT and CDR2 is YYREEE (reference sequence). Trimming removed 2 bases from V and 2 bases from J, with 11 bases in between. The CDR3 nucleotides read TGTGCCAGCAGCTTAGGACACGGCACCTACGAGCAGTACTTC. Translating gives CASSLGHGTYEQYF.

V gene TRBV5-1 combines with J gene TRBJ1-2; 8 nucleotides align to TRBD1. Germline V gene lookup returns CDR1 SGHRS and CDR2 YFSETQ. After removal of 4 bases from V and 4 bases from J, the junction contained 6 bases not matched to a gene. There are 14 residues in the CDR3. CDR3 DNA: TGCGCCAGCAGCGACGGACAGGGTGGCTATGGCTACACCTTC. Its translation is CASSDGQGGYGYTF.

CDR3 sequence reads: CASRPTGDYGYTF. CDR3 in DNA: TGTGCCAGCAGACCCACAGGGGACTATGGCTACACCTTC. The V call is TRBV28, the J call TRBJ1-2; 7 nucleotides line up with TRBD1. Trimming at V came to 6 bases and at J to 3 bases, leaving 4 bases not matched to a gene. The CDR3 runs to 13 residues. CDR1 is MDHEN and CDR2 is SYDVKM in the germline V gene.

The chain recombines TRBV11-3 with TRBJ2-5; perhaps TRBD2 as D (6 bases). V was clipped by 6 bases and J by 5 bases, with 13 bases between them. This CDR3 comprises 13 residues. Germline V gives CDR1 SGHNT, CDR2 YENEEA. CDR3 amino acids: CASSLEGRETQYF. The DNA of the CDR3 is TGTGCCAGCAGTTTGGAAGGGAGGGAGACCCAGTACTTC.

The CDR3 loop reads CASSFGGRQEKLFF. The CDR3 bases are TGTGCCAGCAGCTTCGGGGGGCGCCAGGAAAAACTGTTTTTT. V and J are TRBV11-2 and TRBJ1-4, with D possibly TRBD1 on 6 matching bases. The germline gives CDR1 SGHAT, CDR2 FQNNGV. CDR3 length equals 14 residues. V was shortened by 3 bases and J by 8 bases, with 13 bases between the two germline ends.

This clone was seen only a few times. CDR3 coding DNA: TGTGCCACCAGCAGAGACCAAGGGGGGGTATCACCCCTCCACTTT. It is translated as CATSRDQGGVSPLHF. The genes are TRBV15 and TRBJ1-6; TRBD1 might be the D (6 bases). Trimming removed 0 bases at V and 10 bases at J, with 13 bases between. This CDR3 has 15 residues. CDR1 is LNHNV and CDR2 is YYDKDF in the germline V gene (reference sequence). Drawing the rest from reference TRBV15 and TRBJ1-6, the complete variable domain is DAMVIQNPRYQVTQFGKPVTLSCSQTLNHNVMYWYQQKSSQAPKLLFHYYDKDFNNEADTPDNFQSRRPNTSFCFLDIRSPGLGDTAMYLCATSRDQGGVSPLHFGNGTRLTVT.

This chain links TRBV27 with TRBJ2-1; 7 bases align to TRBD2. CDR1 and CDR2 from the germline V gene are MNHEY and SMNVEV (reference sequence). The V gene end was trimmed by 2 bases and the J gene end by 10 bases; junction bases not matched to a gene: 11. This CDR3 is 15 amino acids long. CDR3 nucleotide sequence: TGTGCCAGCAGTTTAAAGGTTGGCGGGGGTGGGGAGCAGTTCTTC. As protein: CASSLKVGGGGEQFF.

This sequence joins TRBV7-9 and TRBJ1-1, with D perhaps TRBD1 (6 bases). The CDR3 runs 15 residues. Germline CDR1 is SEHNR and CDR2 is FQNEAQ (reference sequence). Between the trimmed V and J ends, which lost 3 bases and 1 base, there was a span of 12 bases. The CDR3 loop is CASSFYLQGNTEAFF. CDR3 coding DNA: TGTGCCAGCAGCTTTTATTTACAGGGGAACACTGAAGCTTTCTTT.

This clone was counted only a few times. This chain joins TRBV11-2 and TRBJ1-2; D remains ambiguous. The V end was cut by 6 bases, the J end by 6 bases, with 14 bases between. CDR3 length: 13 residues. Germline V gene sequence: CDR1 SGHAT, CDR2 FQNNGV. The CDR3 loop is CASSLATFNGYTF. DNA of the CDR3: TGTGCCAGCAGTCTAGCCACATTCAATGGCTACACCTTC. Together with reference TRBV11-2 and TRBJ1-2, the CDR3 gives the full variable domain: EAGVAQSPRYKIIEKRQSVAFWCNPISGHATLYWYQQILGQGPKLLIQFQNNGVVDDSQLPKDRFSAERLKGVDSTLKIQPAKLEDSAVYLCASSLATFNGYTFGSGTRLTVV.

The CDR3 DNA follows: TGTGCCAGCAGTGACTCCAGGGGGGACAGGGCCTCTAACACTGAAGCTTTCTTT. Its protein is CASSDSRGDRASNTEAFF. The chain is built from TRBV6-4 and TRBJ1-1, with TRBD1 identical over 9 bases. Trimming took 0 bases from V and 2 from J; bases not matched to a gene: 10. The CDR3 is made up of 18 amino acids. CDR1 MRHNA and CDR2 SNTAGT come from the germline V gene.

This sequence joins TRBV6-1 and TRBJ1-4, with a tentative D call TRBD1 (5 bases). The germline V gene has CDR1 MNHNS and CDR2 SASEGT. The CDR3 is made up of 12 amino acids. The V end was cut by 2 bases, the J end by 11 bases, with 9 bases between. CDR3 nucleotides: TGTGCCAGCAGTGAAAGGGCAGGGAAACTGTTTTTT. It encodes CASSERAGKLFF.

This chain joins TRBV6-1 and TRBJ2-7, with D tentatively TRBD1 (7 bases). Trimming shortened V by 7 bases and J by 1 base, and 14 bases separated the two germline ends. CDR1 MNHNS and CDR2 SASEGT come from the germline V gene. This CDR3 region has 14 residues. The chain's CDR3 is CASNQQGRSYEQYF. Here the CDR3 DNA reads TGTGCCAGCAATCAACAGGGGAGGTCCTACGAGCAGTACTTC.

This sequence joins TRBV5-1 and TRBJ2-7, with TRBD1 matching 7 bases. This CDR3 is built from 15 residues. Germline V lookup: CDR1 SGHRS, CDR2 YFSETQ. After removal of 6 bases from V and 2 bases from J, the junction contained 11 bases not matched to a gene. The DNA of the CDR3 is TGCGCCAGCACCCCCCGCGGACAGGAAACCTACGAGCAGTACTTC. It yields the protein CASTPRGQETYEQYF.

CDR3 loop: CASSFSQGNTGELFF. In nucleotides, the CDR3 is TGCGCCAGCAGCTTTTCACAGGGGAACACCGGGGAGCTGTTTTTT. This chain links TRBV5-1 with TRBJ2-2; weak D call: TRBD1 (6 bases). V lost 2 bases, J lost 1 base, and 9 bases lay in between. Per germline, CDR1 SGHRS and CDR2 YFSETQ. This CDR3 is built from 15 residues.

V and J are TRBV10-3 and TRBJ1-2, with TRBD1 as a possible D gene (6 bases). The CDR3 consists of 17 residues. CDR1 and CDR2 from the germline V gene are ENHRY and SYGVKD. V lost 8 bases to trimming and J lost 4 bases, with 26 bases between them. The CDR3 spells CAIRGGAVGPLGYGYTF. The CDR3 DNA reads TGTGCCATCCGGGGGGGGGCAGTTGGACCCCTGGGCTATGGCTACACCTTC.

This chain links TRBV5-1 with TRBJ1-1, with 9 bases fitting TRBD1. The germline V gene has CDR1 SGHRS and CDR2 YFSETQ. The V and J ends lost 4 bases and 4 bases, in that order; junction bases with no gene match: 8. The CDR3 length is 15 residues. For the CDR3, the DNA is TGCGCCAGCAGCGGAAGTTACAGGGGGCCCACTGAAGCTTTCTTT. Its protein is CASSGSYRGPTEAFF. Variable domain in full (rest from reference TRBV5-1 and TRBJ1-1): KAGVTQTPRYLIKTRGQQVTLSCSPISGHRSVSWYQQTPGQGLQFLFEYFSETQRNKGNFPGRFSGRQFSNSRSEMNVSTLELGDSALYLCASSGSYRGPTEAFFGQGTRLTVV.

The CDR3 DNA sequence: TGTGCCAGCAGGGGTCCGGCGGGCGAAAAACTGTTTTTT. Its protein product is CASRGPAGEKLFF. The rearrangement joins TRBV6-5 to TRBJ1-4; D is unclear. V was pared by 6 bases and J by 8 bases, with 13 bases between. This CDR3 comprises 13 residues. In germline, CDR1 is MNHEY, CDR2 SVGAGI.

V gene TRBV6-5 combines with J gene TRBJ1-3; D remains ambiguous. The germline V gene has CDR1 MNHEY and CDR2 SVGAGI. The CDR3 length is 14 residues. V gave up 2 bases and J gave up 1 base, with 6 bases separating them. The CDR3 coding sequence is TGTGCCAGCAGTTACCGTCCTTCTGGAAACACCATATATTTT. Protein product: CASSYRPSGNTIYF.

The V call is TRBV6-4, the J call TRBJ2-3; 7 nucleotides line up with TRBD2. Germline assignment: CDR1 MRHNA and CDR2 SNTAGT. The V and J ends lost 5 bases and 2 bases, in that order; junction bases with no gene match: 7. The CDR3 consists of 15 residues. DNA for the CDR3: TGTGCCAGCAGTAAAACTAGCGACACCACAGATACGCAGTATTTT. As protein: CASSKTSDTTDTQYF.

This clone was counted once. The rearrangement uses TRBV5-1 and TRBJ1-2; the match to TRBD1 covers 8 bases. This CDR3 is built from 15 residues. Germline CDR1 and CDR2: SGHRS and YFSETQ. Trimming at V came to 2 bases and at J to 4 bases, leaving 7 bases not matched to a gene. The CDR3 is CASSLYRGEVYGYTF. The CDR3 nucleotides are TGCGCCAGCAGCTTATACAGGGGGGAAGTCTATGGCTACACCTTC.

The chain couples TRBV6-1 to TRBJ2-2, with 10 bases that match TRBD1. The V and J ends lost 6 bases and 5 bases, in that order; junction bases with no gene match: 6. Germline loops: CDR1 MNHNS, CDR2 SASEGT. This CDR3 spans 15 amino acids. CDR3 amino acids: CASRLTGGSTGELFF. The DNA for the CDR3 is TGTGCCAGCAGGCTGACAGGGGGCTCAACCGGGGAGCTGTTTTTT.

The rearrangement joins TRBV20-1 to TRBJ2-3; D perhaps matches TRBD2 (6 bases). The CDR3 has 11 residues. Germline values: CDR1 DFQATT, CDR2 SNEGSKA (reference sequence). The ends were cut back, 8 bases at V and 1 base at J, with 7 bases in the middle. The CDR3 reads CSPGGTDTQYF. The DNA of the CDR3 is TGCAGTCCGGGGGGCACAGATACGCAGTATTTT.